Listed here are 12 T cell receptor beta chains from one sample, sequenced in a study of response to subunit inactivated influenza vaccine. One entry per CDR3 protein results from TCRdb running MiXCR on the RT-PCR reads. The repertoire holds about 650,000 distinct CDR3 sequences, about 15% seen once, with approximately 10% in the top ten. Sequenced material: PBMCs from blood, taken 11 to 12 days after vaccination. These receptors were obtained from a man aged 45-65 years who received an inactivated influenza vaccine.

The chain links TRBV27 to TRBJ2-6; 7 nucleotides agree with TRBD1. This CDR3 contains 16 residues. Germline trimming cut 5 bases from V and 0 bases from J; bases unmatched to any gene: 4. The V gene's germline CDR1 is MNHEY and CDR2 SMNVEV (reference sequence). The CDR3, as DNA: TGTGCCAGCAGTGCCACAGGGGTCTCTGGGGCCAACGTCCTGACTTTC. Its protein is CASSATGVSGANVLTF. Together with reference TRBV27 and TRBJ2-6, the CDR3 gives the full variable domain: EAQVTQNPRYLITVTGKKLTVTCSQNMNHEYMSWYRQDPGLGLRQIYYSMNVEVTDKGDVPEGYKVSRKEKRNFPLILESPSPNQTSLYFCASSATGVSGANVLTFGAGSRLTVL.

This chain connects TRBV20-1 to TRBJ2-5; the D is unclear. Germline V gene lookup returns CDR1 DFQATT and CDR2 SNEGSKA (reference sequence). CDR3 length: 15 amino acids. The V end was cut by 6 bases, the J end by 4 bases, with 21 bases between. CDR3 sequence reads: CSASRGGILGETQYF. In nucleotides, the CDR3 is TGCAGTGCGAGCCGAGGTGGGATTTTAGGAGAGACCCAGTACTTC.

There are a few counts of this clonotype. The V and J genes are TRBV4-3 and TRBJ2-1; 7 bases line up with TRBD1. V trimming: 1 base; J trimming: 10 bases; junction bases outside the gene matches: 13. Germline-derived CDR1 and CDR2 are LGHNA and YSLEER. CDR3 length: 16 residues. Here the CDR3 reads CASSQVGQVSRREQFF. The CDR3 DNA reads TGCGCCAGCAGCCAAGTTGGACAGGTGTCCAGGAGGGAGCAGTTCTTC.

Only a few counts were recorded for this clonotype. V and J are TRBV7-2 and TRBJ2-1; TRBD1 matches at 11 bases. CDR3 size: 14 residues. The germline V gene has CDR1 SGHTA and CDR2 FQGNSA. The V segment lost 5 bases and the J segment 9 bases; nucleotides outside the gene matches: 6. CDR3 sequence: CASSRGQGAAEQFF. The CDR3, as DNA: TGTGCCAGCAGCCGCGGACAGGGGGCGGCTGAGCAGTTCTTC.

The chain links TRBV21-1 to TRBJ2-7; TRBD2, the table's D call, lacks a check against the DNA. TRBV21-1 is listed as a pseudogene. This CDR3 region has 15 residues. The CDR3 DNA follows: TGTGCCAGCCCCCAAGTGCCTAGCGGGGGCTACGAGCAGTACTTC. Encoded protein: CASPQVPSGGYEQYF.

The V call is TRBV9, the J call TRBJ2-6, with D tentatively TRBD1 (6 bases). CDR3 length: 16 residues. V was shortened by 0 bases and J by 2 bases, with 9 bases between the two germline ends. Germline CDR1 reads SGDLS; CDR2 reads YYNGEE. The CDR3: CASSVGNRAGANVLTF. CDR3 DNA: TGTGCCAGCAGCGTAGGGAACAGGGCTGGGGCCAACGTCCTGACTTTC.

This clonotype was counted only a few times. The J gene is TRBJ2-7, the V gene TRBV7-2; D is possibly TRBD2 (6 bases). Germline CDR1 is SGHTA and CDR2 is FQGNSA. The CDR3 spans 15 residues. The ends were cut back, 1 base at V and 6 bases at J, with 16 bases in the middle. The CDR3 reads CASSLGSGWIREQYF. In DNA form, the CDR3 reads TGTGCCAGCAGCTTAGGGAGCGGGTGGATTCGCGAGCAGTACTTC.

The DNA for the CDR3 is TGTGCCAGCGGACAGGGGGCAGGCTATGGCTACACCTTC. Translated, it gives CASGQGAGYGYTF. The chain recombines TRBV7-2 with TRBJ1-2; 11 bases agree with TRBD1. The CDR3 is 13 residues long. The germline CDR1 and CDR2 sequences are SGHTA and FQGNSA. J gave up 4 bases and V 8 bases, and 3 bases lay outside the gene matches.

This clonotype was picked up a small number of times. This chain's CDR3 is CASTAGVAYNEQFF. The CDR3, as DNA: TGTGCCAGCACCGCAGGGGTCGCCTACAATGAGCAGTTCTTC. V usage is TRBV2 and J usage is TRBJ2-1, with D tentatively TRBD1 (6 bases). This CDR3 has 14 amino acids. The germline gives CDR1 SNHLY, CDR2 FYNNEI. The ends were cut back, 7 bases at V and 2 bases at J, with 12 bases in the middle.

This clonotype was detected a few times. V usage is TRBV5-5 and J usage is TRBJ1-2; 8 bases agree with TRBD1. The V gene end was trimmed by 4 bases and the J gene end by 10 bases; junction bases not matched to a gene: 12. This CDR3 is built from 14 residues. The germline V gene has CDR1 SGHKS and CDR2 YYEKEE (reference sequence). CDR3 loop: CASSPWRTGMDYTF. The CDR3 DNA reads TGTGCCAGCAGCCCCTGGCGGACAGGGATGGACTACACCTTC.

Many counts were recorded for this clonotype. CDR3 nucleotides: TGCGCCAGCAGCTTGGTGGTTGGACAGCTGAATTCACCCCTCCACTTT. Translated: CASSLVVGQLNSPLHF. J is TRBJ1-6 and V is TRBV5-1; tentatively, D is TRBD1 (6 bases). In germline, CDR1 is SGHRS, CDR2 YFSETQ. Trimming took 0 bases from V and 7 from J, leaving 14 bases between them. CDR3 length: 16 residues.

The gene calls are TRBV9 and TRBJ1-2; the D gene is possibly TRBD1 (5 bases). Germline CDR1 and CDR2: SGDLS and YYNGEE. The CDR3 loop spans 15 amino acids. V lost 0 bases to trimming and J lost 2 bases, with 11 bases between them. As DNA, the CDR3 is TGTGCCAGCAGCGTAGAAATAGGGGACAACTATGGCTACACCTTC. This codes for CASSVEIGDNYGYTF.